Given below is one TCR beta chain in context. The antigen is unknown. The data were taken from a study of vaccination and CD4 T cells after COVID-19. Described treatment: roughly 11-day PBMC culture with coronavirus spike peptide pools or control peptides (ViraFEST assay). CDR1 is MNHNS and CDR2 is SASEGT in the germline V gene. The CDR3 is made up of 17 amino acids. V trimming: 6 bases; J trimming: 9 bases; junction bases outside the gene matches: 20. At the Johns Hopkins FTIC core, DNA taken from cultured CD4+ T cells was sequenced by way of the Oncomine TCR Beta short-read assay. Each CDR3 protein gets one entry after TCRdb re-called the PCR reads with MiXCR. The sample consists of 14,000 to 15,000 distinct CDR3 sequences, approximately 73% of them appearing once.

The rearrangement links TRBV6-1 to TRBJ1-5; 7 bases map to TRBD1. Sequencing was carried out using CD4+ T cells from blood, cultured in vitro. This receptor was taken from a human donor who had recovered from COVID-19. CDR3: CASSRIGGTANVRPQHF. The CDR3, as DNA: TGTGCCAGCAGCCGGATAGGTGGGACAGCCAACGTCCGGCCCCAGCATTTT.